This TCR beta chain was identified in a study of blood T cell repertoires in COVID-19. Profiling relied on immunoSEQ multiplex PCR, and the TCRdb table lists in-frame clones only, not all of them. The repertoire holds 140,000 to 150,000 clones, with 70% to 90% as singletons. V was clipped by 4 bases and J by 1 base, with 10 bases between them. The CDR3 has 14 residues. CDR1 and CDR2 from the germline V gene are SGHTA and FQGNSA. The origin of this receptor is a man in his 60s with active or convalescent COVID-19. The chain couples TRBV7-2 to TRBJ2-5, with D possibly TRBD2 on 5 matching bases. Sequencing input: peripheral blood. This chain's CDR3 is CASSSPGSQETQYF. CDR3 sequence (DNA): TGTGCCAGCAGCTCCCCGGGATCCCAAGAGACCCAGTACTTC.